This T cell receptor beta chain was profiled in a study of blood T cells in healthy people across ages. Only a few counts were recorded for this clonotype. Its antigen is undetermined. Study-wide results and limits: More naive CD4+ cells and higher diversity marked long-lived donors relative to aged donors. Unknown donor CMV status possibly confounded expanded clonotype changes.

Then a second PCR, running roughly 7 to 12 cycles, was carried out with a sample-barcoded 5' primer and a J-beta primer mix. TCRdb re-analysed the 5' RACE reads in MiXCR, keeping a single row per CDR3 protein. The data show about 1.6 million distinct CDR3 sequences, 34% seen once. Deletions cut 0 bases from V and 7 bases from J, with 19 bases between. CDR1 is DFQATT and CDR2 is SNEGSKA in the germline V gene (reference sequence). The CDR3 has 15 amino acids. The V call is TRBV20-1, the J call TRBJ2-7; D possibly uses TRBD1 or TRBD2 (6 bases each). The receptor's source is a woman aged 25 to 45 in good health. Sequencing was done on a sample of blood. The CDR3 reads CSARDPSTGGSEQYF. The CDR3 DNA is TGCAGTGCTAGAGATCCCAGCACCGGGGGCAGTGAGCAGTACTTC.